The entry below describes one T cell receptor (beta chain). The data were taken from a study of blood T cell repertoires in COVID-19. In the study overall: COVID-19 samples from acute and convalescent phases originated in the United States, Italy and Spain.

Sequencing was performed with immunoSEQ multiplex PCR; in TCRdb, only in-frame clones are kept and a portion is missing. The table includes over 85,000 clones, around 87% detected once. The V end lost 3 bases, the J end lost 8 bases, and 10 bases lay between the germline ends. CDR1 and CDR2 (germline): MNHNS, SASEGT. CDR3 length equals 13 residues. The clonotype was recovered from a human donor in a cohort sampled during active COVID-19. Material: peripheral blood. J is TRBJ2-2 and V is TRBV6-1; D gene uncertain. DNA for the CDR3: TGTGCCAGCAGTGAGTTGCGTAAAGGGGAGCTGTTTTTT. This translates into CASSELRKGELFF.